This T cell receptor (beta chain) appears in the sequencing data of a study of blood T cell repertoires in COVID-19. On the study more broadly: Nucleic acid was either cDNA or gDNA, and it came from T cells, B-cell-depleted T cells, or PBMCs.

TCRdb's copy holds only in-frame clones and misses some; the assay was immunoSEQ multiplex PCR. This table holds approximately 180,000 clones, around 85% found once. The CDR3 is 14 amino acids. Germline V gives CDR1 KGHDR, CDR2 SFDVKD. After removal of 9 bases from V and 6 bases from J, the junction contained 5 bases not matched to a gene. The sequencing input was peripheral blood. This sequence was found in a woman over 75 with acute or convalescent COVID-19. The V and J genes are TRBV24-1 and TRBJ2-2, with TRBD1 matching 11 bases. The CDR3 spells CATSRGQGAGELFF. In DNA, the CDR3 is TGTGCCACCTCCCGGGGACAGGGGGCCGGGGAGCTGTTTTTT.